Following are 24 T cell receptor beta chains from one sample sequenced in a study of CD8 T cells in Susac syndrome. Random hexamers primed reverse transcription of 0.5 to 1 ug RNA. One entry per CDR3 protein results from TCRdb running MiXCR on the immunoSEQ multiplex PCR reads. Of around 190,000 distinct CDR3 sequences listed, roughly 95% are singletons. The sample taken for sequencing was CD8+ T cells from PBMCs. All receptors derive from a human donor with multiple sclerosis.

This clonotype was picked up one time. The V gene is TRBV3-1, the J gene TRBJ2-1; D tentatively fits TRBD1 or TRBD2 (5 bases each). Looked up from germline, CDR1 is LGHDT and CDR2 is YNNKEL (reference sequence). The CDR3 contains 18 residues. The V and J ends lost 0 bases and 2 bases respectively, with 17 bases between them. The CDR3: CASSQDVRTGPAYNEQFF. The CDR3 DNA reads TGTGCCAGCAGCCAAGATGTGCGTACGGGGCCCGCCTACAATGAGCAGTTCTTC.

The rearrangement uses TRBV4-1 and TRBJ1-2; D unclear. V was pared by 0 bases and J by 2 bases, with 7 bases between. This CDR3 contains 14 residues. The germline V gene encodes CDR1 MGHRA and CDR2 YSYEKL. CDR3 residues: CASSQEASNYGYTF. The CDR3 region has the DNA TGCGCCAGCAGCCAAGAGGCGAGCAACTATGGCTACACCTTC.

This sequence joins TRBV29-1 and TRBJ2-7; D is tentatively TRBD1 or TRBD2 (5 bases each). The V gene lost 6 bases and the J gene lost 3 bases, with 12 bases spanning the gap. This CDR3 has 12 amino acids. Germline V gene sequence: CDR1 SQVTM, CDR2 ANQGSEA. The CDR3: CSVRGPHYEQYF. The CDR3, as DNA: TGCAGCGTCCGGGGACCGCACTACGAGCAGTACTTC.

J is TRBJ1-5 and V is TRBV7-9; 11 bases align to TRBD1. J gave up 6 bases and V 4 bases, and 8 bases lay outside the gene matches. The CDR3 totals 16 residues. CDR1 and CDR2 (germline): SEHNR, FQNEAQ (reference sequence). The CDR3 nucleotides are TGTGCCAGCAGCTCACAGGACAGGGGGCTTGGTCAGCCCCAGCATTTT. Its protein product is CASSSQDRGLGQPQHF.

V gene TRBV6-5 combines with J gene TRBJ2-5; no clear D. The V and J ends lost 2 bases and 4 bases respectively, with 5 bases between them. CDR1 is MNHEY and CDR2 is SVGAGI in the germline V gene. The CDR3 spans 12 residues. CDR3 sequence: CASSYPGETQYF. The CDR3 nucleotides are TGTGCCAGCAGTTACCCAGGAGAGACCCAGTACTTC.

This rearrangement joins TRBV7-2 to TRBJ1-1; D is possibly TRBD1 (5 bases). Trimming took 4 bases from V and 4 from J, leaving 16 bases between them. Germline lookup yields CDR1 SGHTA and CDR2 FQGNSA. CDR3 length equals 15 residues. CDR3 nucleotides: TGTGCCAGCAGCTCCTTACTCAGGGAGGGCACTGAAGCTTTCTTT. Protein sequence: CASSSLLREGTEAFF.

The CDR3 sequence is CSVEQGSAGPDTQYF. CDR3 nucleotides: TGCAGCGTTGAACAAGGGTCGGCAGGGCCAGATACGCAGTATTTT. The chain couples TRBV29-1 to TRBJ2-3; tentatively, D is TRBD1 (5 bases). The CDR3 length is 15 residues. CDR1 SQVTM and CDR2 ANQGSEA come from the germline V gene. V lost 2 bases to trimming and J lost 4 bases, with 16 bases between them.

The chain combines TRBV9 with TRBJ2-5; TRBD1 or TRBD2 may be the D gene (6 bases each). Per the germline V gene, CDR1 is SGDLS and CDR2 is YYNGEE. The CDR3 covers 15 residues. Trimming left V 3 bases short and J 4 bases short, with 16 bases between. CDR3 in DNA: TGTGCCAGCAGCGAGGGGGACTCTAATTCAGAGACCCAGTACTTC. This encodes CASSEGDSNSETQYF.

The chain joins TRBV27 to TRBJ2-5; D is perhaps TRBD1 (5 bases). Deletions cut 6 bases from V and 3 bases from J, with 14 bases between. The germline V gene encodes CDR1 MNHEY and CDR2 SMNVEV (reference sequence). The CDR3 is 14 amino acids. This chain's CDR3 is CASSRSGFKETQYF. As DNA, the CDR3 is TGTGCCAGCAGCCGATCAGGGTTTAAAGAGACCCAGTACTTC.

The rearrangement joins TRBV12-3 or TRBV12-4 to TRBJ1-5; D is ambiguous. The CDR3 spans 13 residues. V was trimmed by 6 bases and J by 1 base, leaving 7 bases between them. The CDR3 loop reads CASSKTSNQPQHF. The CDR3 nucleotides read TGTGCCAGCAGCAAAACCAGCAATCAGCCCCAGCATTTT.

This clonotype has just a few counts. The chain is built from TRBV29-1 and TRBJ2-1; no firm D call. The germline V gene has CDR1 SQVTM and CDR2 ANQGSEA. The CDR3 is made up of 12 amino acids. V lost 2 bases and J lost 4, with 6 bases in between. For the CDR3, the DNA is TGCAGCGTTGAAACCAAATACAATGAGCAGTTCTTC. As protein: CSVETKYNEQFF.

The DNA for the CDR3 is TGCAGTGCCAAGGACAGGGAGAATACTGCCTACGAGCAGTACTTC. Protein product: CSAKDRENTAYEQYF. The genes are TRBV20-1 and TRBJ2-7, with TRBD1 matching over 8 bases. The CDR3 spans 15 residues. Germline-derived CDR1 and CDR2 are DFQATT and SNEGSKA (reference sequence). V lost 6 bases, J lost 2 bases, and 12 bases stayed unmatched.

The V and J genes are TRBV20-1 and TRBJ2-7; D might be TRBD1 or TRBD2, each matching 5 bases. V lost 3 bases and J 2 bases, leaving 17 bases between the germline ends. The CDR3 totals 15 residues. Germline lookup yields CDR1 DFQATT and CDR2 SNEGSKA (reference sequence). CDR3 sequence: CSARSWDPGPYEQYF. The CDR3 nucleotides are TGCAGTGCTAGGTCCTGGGACCCGGGGCCCTACGAGCAGTACTTC.

The V and J genes are TRBV2 and TRBJ1-2; D not resolved. Germline CDR1 SNHLY, CDR2 FYNNEI. V lost 7 bases and J 5 bases, leaving 11 bases between the germline ends. The CDR3 length is 12 residues. CDR3 nucleotides: TGTGCCAGCATTGTCCAGTTATATGGCTACACCTTC. Its protein is CASIVQLYGYTF.

For the CDR3, the DNA is TGCAGCGTACGGGACACTAACTATGGCTACACCTTC. It is translated as CSVRDTNYGYTF. The chain employs TRBV29-1 and TRBJ1-2, with D possibly being TRBD1 (6 bases). The V gene's germline CDR1 is SQVTM and CDR2 ANQGSEA. CDR3 length equals 12 residues. Trimming stripped 6 bases from V and 0 bases from J, with 8 bases between.

The chain combines TRBV13 with TRBJ1-2; possibly TRBD1 for D (5 bases). The germline V gene encodes CDR1 PRHDT and CDR2 FYEKMQ (reference sequence). V was clipped by 6 bases and J by 6 bases, with 11 bases between them. The CDR3 is 12 residues long. This CDR3 is CASRSGHNGYTF. The CDR3, as DNA: TGTGCCAGCAGATCCGGACATAATGGCTACACCTTC.

V is TRBV5-1 and J is TRBJ2-5; tentative D call: TRBD1 (6 bases). In germline, CDR1 is SGHRS, CDR2 YFSETQ. The CDR3 is 13 amino acids. V lost 5 bases to trimming and J lost 2 bases, with 10 bases between them. The DNA of the CDR3 is TGCGCCAGCAGTATCGGACAGCAAGAGACCCAGTACTTC. It yields the protein CASSIGQQETQYF.

The chain recombines TRBV4-1 with TRBJ1-5; TRBD1 is a possible D gene (5 bases). The CDR3 totals 15 residues. Germline lookup yields CDR1 MGHRA and CDR2 YSYEKL. With 0 bases removed from V and 6 bases from J, the gap between germline ends came to 12 bases. DNA of the CDR3: TGCGCCAGCAGCCAAGAAGGATGGGACGGTCAGCCCCAGCATTTT. It specifies CASSQEGWDGQPQHF.

CDR3 amino acids: CSGWTGDIFYGYTF. CDR3 nucleotide sequence: TGCAGCGGTTGGACAGGGGATATCTTCTATGGCTACACCTTC. The rearrangement links TRBV29-1 to TRBJ1-2, with 9 bases identical to TRBD1. Trimming cost V 7 bases and J 4 bases; bases outside gene matches: 10. The germline V gene encodes CDR1 SQVTM and CDR2 ANQGSEA. This CDR3 is built from 14 residues.

V and J are TRBV15 and TRBJ1-3; D ambiguous. Germline assignment: CDR1 LNHNV and CDR2 YYDKDF (reference sequence). The V and J ends lost 5 bases and 0 bases respectively, with 11 bases between them. The CDR3 totals 15 residues. The CDR3 DNA sequence: TGTGCCACCAGCGACGAGTTAAGCTCTGGAAACACCATATATTTT. Protein product: CATSDELSSGNTIYF.

This clonotype was detected only once. This chain joins TRBV9 and TRBJ2-1; TRBD2 matches at 10 bases. The ends lost 1 base at V and 9 bases at J; junction bases unmatched: 4. There are 14 residues in the CDR3. Germline V gene data show CDR1 as SGDLS and CDR2 as YYNGEE. The CDR3 nucleotides read TGTGCCAGCAGCGTAAGTCTAGCGGGAGCTGAGCAGTTCTTC. As protein: CASSVSLAGAEQFF.

This chain connects TRBV20-1 to TRBJ1-5; the D is unclear. Germline-derived CDR1 and CDR2 are DFQATT and SNEGSKA (reference sequence). The CDR3 runs to 13 residues. Here the CDR3 DNA reads TGCAGCCTCGGCAAACGCAGCAATCAGCCCCAGCATTTT. Protein: CSLGKRSNQPQHF.

The chain employs TRBV11-2 and TRBJ2-7; 12 bases line up with TRBD2. J lost 3 bases, V lost 5 bases, and 5 bases had no gene match. Germline values: CDR1 SGHAT, CDR2 FQNNGV. There are 15 residues in the CDR3. Here the CDR3 DNA reads TGTGCCAGCAGCGCTCGACTAGCGGGAGACTACGAGCAGTACTTC. As protein: CASSARLAGDYEQYF.

The V call is TRBV15, the J call TRBJ2-5; 8 positions match TRBD2. The germline CDR1 and CDR2 sequences are LNHNV and YYDKDF (reference sequence). The CDR3 consists of 15 residues. The V gene end was trimmed by 1 base and the J gene end by 1 base; junction bases not matched to a gene: 2. CDR3 nucleotide sequence: TGTGCCACCAGCAGAGGCACTAGCGGCCAAGAGACCCAGTACTTC. It specifies CATSRGTSGQETQYF.